This T cell receptor beta chain was recovered during a study of blood T cell repertoires in COVID-19. Measured with immunoSEQ multiplex PCR; TCRdb has only the in-frame clones, and not every one. Altogether about 350,000 clones are present, roughly 87% being singletons, with the ten largest covering roughly a tenth. The J segment lost 10 bases and the V segment lost 5 bases, leaving 7 bases of the junction unmatched. Germline V lookup: CDR1 SNHLY, CDR2 FYNNEI. The CDR3 totals 15 residues. The clonotype originates from a man aged 25-45 years with COVID-19, enrolled during active disease. The chain has TRBV2 and TRBJ2-1; 14 bases map to TRBD2. Specimen: peripheral blood. The CDR3 nucleotides read TGTGCCAGCAGTCAAGGGACTAGCGGGAGAGGCGAGCAGTTCTTC. Its translation is CASSQGTSGRGEQFF.